These 11 T cell receptor beta chains originate from one sample sequenced in a study of T-cell memory formation after mild COVID-19. MiXCR, run by TCRdb on the 5' RACE reads, gives a single entry per CDR3 protein. The sample holds some 330,000 distinct CDR3 sequences, 20% to 25% seen once. The sequencing input was PBMCs or a T cell subset sorted from them (not recorded which). The receptors originated from an adult woman who had mild COVID-19 (a few samples of this study predate the infection). Cell type and time point are not known.

This clonotype was observed a handful of times. The rearrangement joins TRBV4-1 to TRBJ1-2; 11 positions agree with TRBD1. Per germline, CDR1 MGHRA and CDR2 YSYEKL. This CDR3 has 16 residues. Trimming at V came to 4 bases and at J to 8 bases, leaving 12 bases not matched to a gene. CDR3 region: CASSPHLGQGALGYTF. The DNA of the CDR3 is TGCGCCAGCAGCCCGCATCTAGGACAGGGGGCGCTGGGCTACACCTTC.

This clonotype was found a few times. The chain uses TRBV20-1 and TRBJ2-7; TRBD1 matches 9 bases. Germline V CDR1 and CDR2: DFQATT, SNEGSKA (reference sequence). CDR3 length: 14 amino acids. The V and J ends lost 0 bases and 4 bases, in that order; junction bases with no gene match: 4. Here the CDR3 reads CSARDGTGRYEQYF. The CDR3 region has the DNA TGCAGTGCTAGAGACGGGACAGGGCGGTACGAGCAGTACTTC.

The CDR3 DNA reads as TGCGCCACACAAACAGCGGGAAGGAAGGGTGAGCAGTTCTTC. Protein: CATQTAGRKGEQFF. This chain links TRBV10-2 with TRBJ2-1, with 7 bases matching TRBD2. Germline values: CDR1 WSHSY, CDR2 SAAADI. The CDR3 length is 14 residues. Trimming cost V 10 bases and J 9 bases; bases outside gene matches: 15.

The chain couples TRBV6-5 to TRBJ1-5; 8 nucleotides agree with TRBD1. The CDR3 extends over 16 amino acids. After removal of 0 bases from V and 5 bases from J, the junction contained 6 bases not matched to a gene. CDR1 is MNHEY and CDR2 is SVGAGI in the germline V gene. CDR3 DNA sequence: TGTGCCAGCAGTTACTCTGGGCAGGGGGCTGATCAGCCCCAGCATTTT. This sequence encodes CASSYSGQGADQPQHF.

The rearrangement uses TRBV7-2 and TRBJ1-2, with no clear D. Trimming stripped 1 base from V and 9 bases from J, with 6 bases between. The CDR3 is made up of 11 amino acids. CDR1 and CDR2 (germline): SGHTA, FQGNSA. CDR3 nucleotide sequence: TGTGCCAGCAGCTTAGATGTGAGCTACACCTTC. It specifies CASSLDVSYTF.

The chain joins TRBV7-9 to TRBJ2-7; D may match TRBD1 or TRBD2 (6 bases each). The germline V gene encodes CDR1 SEHNR and CDR2 FQNEAQ (reference sequence). V was cut by 5 bases and J by 6 bases, with 8 bases left in between. The CDR3 has 11 residues. CDR3 region: CASSGGGEQYF. The CDR3 DNA sequence: TGTGCCAGCAGCGGAGGGGGCGAGCAGTACTTC.

This clonotype was detected only a few times. This chain links TRBV12-3 or TRBV12-4 with TRBJ2-1; 10 bases fit TRBD2. After removal of 3 bases from V and 6 bases from J, the junction contained 14 bases not matched to a gene. The CDR3 spans 18 residues. The CDR3 reads CASSFTGTSATQTNEQFF. DNA for the CDR3: TGTGCCAGCAGTTTTACCGGGACTAGCGCCACTCAAACCAATGAGCAGTTCTTC.

This clonotype has more than one count but fewer than ten. The V call is TRBV6-6, the J call TRBJ1-1; D gene unclear. CDR1 MNHNY and CDR2 SVGAGI come from the germline V gene (reference sequence). This CDR3 is built from 16 residues. Deletions cut 6 bases from V and 0 bases from J, with 17 bases between. CDR3 DNA: TGTGCCAGCAGCGGCGACCCCCCGTACATGAACACTGAAGCTTTCTTT. Protein: CASSGDPPYMNTEAFF.

This clonotype was counted between two and nine times. The CDR3 nucleotides read TGCGCCAGCAGCTCGACAGGGGGCCTTGAAAAACTGTTTTTT. It yields the protein CASSSTGGLEKLFF. This rearrangement joins TRBV5-1 to TRBJ1-4, with 10 bases identical to TRBD1. Germline V lookup: CDR1 SGHRS, CDR2 YFSETQ. The CDR3 runs 14 residues. The J segment lost 7 bases and the V segment lost 3 bases, leaving 3 bases of the junction unmatched.

The V call is TRBV4-2, the J call TRBJ2-3; D may be TRBD2 (6 bases). The V gene lost 0 bases and the J gene lost 0 bases, with 16 bases spanning the gap. This CDR3 contains 18 residues. Per germline, CDR1 LGHNA and CDR2 YNFKEQ. CDR3 coding DNA: TGTGCCAGCAGCCAAGAAAGTAGCGCGGGACTTAGCACAGATACGCAGTATTTT. The encoded protein is CASSQESSAGLSTDTQYF.

V and J are TRBV29-1 and TRBJ1-5; D not resolved. V shed 4 bases and J shed 6 bases, with 13 bases lying between them. CDR1 SQVTM and CDR2 ANQGSEA come from the germline V gene. The CDR3 loop spans 13 amino acids. The CDR3 loop reads CSVAMELGQPQHF. CDR3 DNA sequence: TGCAGCGTTGCTATGGAGTTGGGTCAGCCCCAGCATTTT.